A single sample gave rise to the 17 T cell receptor beta chains below, sequenced in a study of blood T cells in healthy people across ages. The authors ran a second PCR of roughly 6 to 12 cycles using a sample-barcoded 5' primer and a J-beta primer mix. TCRdb independently ran MiXCR on the 5' RACE reads; one entry per CDR3 protein. Seen here are 780,000 or so distinct CDR3 sequences, about 55% observed once, and the top ten hold 41%. Input material: blood. The receptors come from an elderly man in good health.

The chain links TRBV5-8 to TRBJ1-5; the match to TRBD1 covers 9 bases. CDR1 is SGHTS, CDR2 YDEGEE, per germline. V lost 5 bases and J lost 4; bases outside the gene matches: 7. The length of the CDR3 is 15 residues. This CDR3 is CASSLDRGWNQPQHF. Here the CDR3 DNA reads TGTGCCAGCAGTCTTGACAGGGGGTGGAATCAGCCCCAGCATTTT.

This clonotype has a single count. The chain is built from TRBV29-1 and TRBJ2-5, with TRBD2 as a possible D gene (5 bases). The DNA matches TRBJ2-7 better at its end, which makes the J call doubtful. Per germline, CDR1 SQVTM and CDR2 ANQGSEA. The CDR3 has 14 amino acids. The CDR3 region is CSVARRRQSGEQYF. The CDR3 DNA sequence: TGCAGCGTCGCCAGGAGGCGACAAAGTGGCGAGCAGTACTTC.

CDR3 sequence: CSLALTDEQYF. DNA of the CDR3: TGCAGCCTGGCCCTTACGGACGAGCAGTACTTC. The chain recombines TRBV20-1 with TRBJ2-4, with D uncertain. The J call may be faulty, since TRBJ2-7 better matches the DNA end. Germline loops: CDR1 DFQATT, CDR2 SNEGSKA (reference sequence). The CDR3 length is 11 residues.

The V gene is TRBV21-1, the J gene TRBJ1-2. TRBV21-1 is listed as a pseudogene. This CDR3 has 13 amino acids. The CDR3 reads CASSKGGHYGYTF. CDR3 nucleotide sequence: TGTGCCAGCAGCAAAGGGGGTCACTATGGCTACACCTTC.

The chain recombines TRBV30 with TRBJ2-1; D unclear. Germline V gives CDR1 GTSNPN, CDR2 SVGIG (reference sequence). V was shortened by 0 bases and J by 10 bases, with 7 bases between the two germline ends. The CDR3 spans 11 residues. This CDR3 is CAWSVQGEQFF. In nucleotides, the CDR3 is TGTGCCTGGAGTGTTCAAGGGGAGCAGTTCTTC. The entire variable domain, with the rest obtained from reference TRBV30 and TRBJ2-1, is as follows: SQTIHQWPATLVQPVGSPLSLECTVEGTSNPNLYWYRQAAGRGLQLLFYSVGIGQISSEVPQNLSASRPQDRQFILSSKKLLLSDSGFYLCAWSVQGEQFFGPGTRLTVL.

The V and J genes are TRBV24-1 and TRBJ2-1, with D possibly matching TRBD2 (6 bases). Trimming left V 6 bases short and J 12 bases short, with 14 bases between. Germline loops: CDR1 KGHDR, CDR2 SFDVKD. The CDR3 extends over 12 amino acids. CDR3 in amino acids: CATSSEGRGQFF. The DNA of the CDR3 is TGTGCCACCAGTTCGGAGGGAAGGGGGCAGTTCTTC.

The rearrangement uses TRBV5-1 and TRBJ1-1, with D hard to call. Trimming left V 4 bases short and J 1 base short, with 11 bases between. CDR1 is SGHRS, CDR2 YFSETQ, per germline. There are 14 residues in the CDR3. CDR3 coding DNA: TGCGCCAGCAGCCCCGAGGTCTGGAACACTGAAGCTTTCTTT. It is translated as CASSPEVWNTEAFF.

The rearrangement uses TRBV10-1 and TRBJ2-1, with 9 positions matching TRBD2. The CDR3 contains 14 residues. Germline loops: CDR1 WNHNN, CDR2 SYGVQD (reference sequence). V lost 6 bases, J lost 8 bases, and 8 bases stayed unmatched. The CDR3 loop is CASSAGTSKYEQFF. CDR3 sequence (DNA): TGCGCCAGCAGCGCCGGGACTAGCAAATATGAGCAGTTCTTC.

The gene calls are TRBV7-9 and TRBJ2-3; TRBD2 matches at 7 bases. J gave up 2 bases and V 3 bases, and 5 bases lay outside the gene matches. The CDR3 has 15 amino acids. Germline CDR1 and CDR2: SEHNR and FQNEAQ (reference sequence). CDR3: CASSFSAGSTDTQYF. CDR3 bases: TGTGCCAGCAGCTTTTCAGCGGGGTCCACAGATACGCAGTATTTT.

Only a few counts were recorded for this clonotype. The chain recombines TRBV29-1 with TRBJ2-5; a possible D gene is TRBD2 (5 bases). The last part of the DNA fits TRBJ2-7 better; the J call may be wrong. CDR3 length: 12 amino acids. Looked up from germline, CDR1 is SQVTM and CDR2 is ANQGSEA. The CDR3 DNA follows: TGCAGCGTTGGGGAGTGGGGCTACGAGCAGTACTTC. Translation: CSVGEWGYEQYF.

This clonotype was found a few times. The rearrangement uses TRBV5-1 and TRBJ2-7, with D perhaps matching TRBD1 (6 bases). Trimming removed 7 bases from V and 3 bases from J, with 11 bases in between. Germline lookup yields CDR1 SGHRS and CDR2 YFSETQ. The CDR3 is 12 residues long. CDR3 residues: CASSGQLYEQYF. CDR3 DNA: TGCGCCAGCTCTGGACAGCTCTACGAGCAGTACTTC.

The chain couples TRBV18 to TRBJ2-5, with a possible D match to TRBD1 (5 bases). Matching the DNA end better, TRBJ2-7 makes the J call doubtful. The CDR3 consists of 14 residues. Germline CDR1 is KGHSH and CDR2 is LQKENI. The CDR3 spells CASHDGAPAYEQYF. DNA for the CDR3: TGTGCCAGCCATGATGGGGCGCCTGCCTACGAGCAGTACTTC.

This clonotype has just a few counts. V gene TRBV10-1 combines with J gene TRBJ2-4, with 7 bases matching TRBD2. Germline CDR1 reads WNHNN; CDR2 reads SYGVQD (reference sequence). The junction had 8 bases not matched to a gene; V was cut back by 3 bases and J by 15 bases. CDR3 length: 12 residues. The CDR3 sequence: CASSEVQTSLYF. CDR3 DNA sequence: TGCGCCAGCAGTGAAGTCCAGACTAGCCTGTACTTC.

The J gene is TRBJ2-1, the V gene TRBV9, with D possibly matching TRBD2 (5 bases). The length of the CDR3 is 15 residues. Germline lookup yields CDR1 SGDLS and CDR2 YYNGEE. Deletions cut 0 bases from V and 5 bases from J, with 12 bases between. CDR3 in DNA: TGTGCCAGCAGCGTAGCGAGGGCGACCAACAATGAGCAGTTCTTC. This encodes CASSVARATNNEQFF. The full variable domain, completed using reference TRBV9 and TRBJ2-1, is DSGVTQTPKHLITATGQRVTLRCSPRSGDLSVYWYQQSLDQGLQFLIQYYNGEERAKGNILERFSAQQFPDLHSELNLSSLELGDSALYFCASSVARATNNEQFFGPGTRLTVL.

The table lists this clonotype with a count of one. This chain connects TRBV7-3 to TRBJ2-1; a weak D match, TRBD2 (6 bases). Trimming pared 5 bases from V and 0 bases from J, leaving 26 bases between. CDR1 is SGHTA, CDR2 FQGTGA, per germline. CDR3 length equals 20 residues. This chain's CDR3 is CASSRLTMASRRGSYNEQFF. CDR3 DNA sequence: TGTGCCAGCAGCCGCCTCACCATGGCCAGCAGGCGGGGCTCCTACAATGAGCAGTTCTTC.

This clonotype was seen a handful of times. The genes are TRBV20-1 and TRBJ2-1; the match to TRBD2 covers 10 bases. This CDR3 is 17 amino acids long. The trim removed 3 bases at V and 2 bases at J, leaving 10 bases unmatched. From germline, CDR1 is DFQATT and CDR2 SNEGSKA (reference sequence). The CDR3 spells CSASGLAGDRAYNEQFF. Here the CDR3 DNA reads TGCAGTGCTAGTGGGCTAGCGGGAGATCGCGCCTACAATGAGCAGTTCTTC.

This clonotype was counted a few times. The rearrangement links TRBV6-5 to TRBJ2-5; D is unresolved. The V gene lost 2 bases and the J gene lost 4 bases, with 5 bases spanning the gap. Germline values: CDR1 MNHEY, CDR2 SVGAGI. The CDR3 runs 12 residues. The CDR3 here is CASSYPPETQYF. In DNA form, the CDR3 reads TGTGCCAGCAGTTACCCCCCAGAGACCCAGTACTTC.